The 29 T cell receptor beta chains reported below all come from one sample, sequenced in a study of Graves' ophthalmopathy and Graves' hyperthyroidism (dated by TCRdb to 2017 to 2018). Reads for this sample came from an Illumina HiSeq 2000. For repertoire sequencing, the TCR beta CDR3 regions were amplified from RNA transcripts. The first round of RT-PCR was done with HTBI primers and the Qiagen OneStep RT-PCR kit, and was followed by a second round of multiplex PCR, then size selection and purification. TCRdb trimmed public reads at Q25 via fastp, called clones via MiXCR and kept in-frame beta chains. Each CDR3 protein gets just one entry, which takes the most common genes and DNA from the rows behind it. Within this sample are some 210,000 distinct CDR3 sequences, with roughly 29% of them counted one time only. The top ten clones comprise approximately 9.6% of the sample. The material sequenced was peripheral blood. Every receptor here comes from a man in his forties or fifties with Graves' ophthalmopathy. Donor details come from another sample of the same person, matched by shared clones.

The J gene is TRBJ1-5, the V gene TRBV6-1; TRBD1 matches at 8 bases. Unmatched junction bases numbered 15, after V lost 7 bases and J lost 7 bases. In germline, CDR1 is MNHNS, CDR2 SASEGT. CDR3 length equals 16 residues. The CDR3 coding sequence is TGTGCCAGCACGTCACAGGGGGGAACGTTAAGGCAGCCCCAGCATTTT. It codes for CASTSQGGTLRQPQHF.

This clonotype was seen many times. This sequence joins TRBV9 and TRBJ1-3, with TRBD1 as a possible D gene (6 bases). Germline CDR1 reads SGDLS; CDR2 reads YYNGEE. Trimming stripped 0 bases from V and 0 bases from J, with 7 bases between. The CDR3 sequence is 15 residues long. CDR3 region: CASSVATGSGNTIYF. The CDR3 coding sequence is TGTGCCAGCAGCGTAGCGACAGGCTCTGGAAACACCATATATTTT.

This clonotype was seen repeatedly, ten times or more. V and J are TRBV2 and TRBJ2-7; the D is unclear. The CDR3 has 13 residues. V lost 7 bases, J lost 0 bases, and 10 bases lay in between. Germline V gives CDR1 SNHLY, CDR2 FYNNEI. The DNA of the CDR3 is TGTGCCAGCAAGGCAGAACCCTCCTACGAGCAGTACTTC. Amino acid sequence: CASKAEPSYEQYF.

This clonotype was counted ten times or more. The CDR3 loop reads CASSWFSGGEETQYF. CDR3 sequence (DNA): TGTGCCAGCAGCTGGTTTTCGGGAGGAGAAGAGACCCAGTACTTC. This sequence joins TRBV7-9 and TRBJ2-5; 7 bases agree with TRBD2. CDR3 length equals 15 residues. The germline gives CDR1 SEHNR, CDR2 FQNEAQ (reference sequence). The V segment lost 4 bases and the J segment 3 bases; nucleotides outside the gene matches: 8.

This clonotype was observed many times. The chain links TRBV2 to TRBJ1-6; D not certain. The germline CDR1 and CDR2 sequences are SNHLY and FYNNEI. The CDR3 length is 13 residues. Trimming pared 10 bases from V and 5 bases from J, leaving 12 bases between. CDR3 region: CATNTLHNSPLHF. DNA for the CDR3: TGTGCCACCAACACCCTTCATAATTCACCCCTCCACTTT.

In this sample, this clonotype turned up many times. V gene TRBV20-1 combines with J gene TRBJ2-7; 7 bases are a match to TRBD2. CDR3 length: 16 residues. Looked up from germline, CDR1 is DFQATT and CDR2 is SNEGSKA (reference sequence). Trimming removed 0 bases from V and 4 bases from J; junction bases left unmatched: 12. The CDR3 reads CSARDLGAGAVYEQYF. The CDR3 coding sequence is TGCAGTGCTAGAGATCTCGGCGCGGGAGCCGTTTACGAGCAGTACTTC.

This clonotype was found many times. This chain connects TRBV7-9 to TRBJ1-2, with a weak D call TRBD1 (5 bases). The CDR3 consists of 14 residues. V lost 3 bases, J lost 3 bases, and 11 bases lay in between. Germline assignment: CDR1 SEHNR and CDR2 FQNEAQ (reference sequence). CDR3 in amino acids: CASSLGQSDYGYTF. The CDR3 DNA reads TGTGCCAGCAGCTTGGGGCAGTCCGACTATGGCTACACCTTC.

This clonotype has a count of ten or more. This chain joins TRBV28 and TRBJ2-5; 9 bases are shared with TRBD2. Germline V gene lookup returns CDR1 MDHEN and CDR2 SYDVKM. The CDR3 covers 16 residues. V trimming: 4 bases; J trimming: 5 bases; junction bases outside the gene matches: 11. CDR3 coding DNA: TGTGCCAGCAGTTCAAGCGGGAGGACTCGAGGGGAGACCCAGTACTTC. It is translated as CASSSSGRTRGETQYF.

In its sample, this clonotype was seen a few times. V usage is TRBV12-3 or TRBV12-4 and J usage is TRBJ1-2; D not certain. CDR3 length: 12 residues. Trimming shortened V by 5 bases and J by 2 bases, and 6 bases separated the two germline ends. This CDR3 is CASSTANYGYTF. CDR3 nucleotide sequence: TGTGCCAGCAGTACAGCAAACTATGGCTACACCTTC.

This clonotype appeared a few times. The rearrangement uses TRBV18 and TRBJ2-7; 7 positions match TRBD1. CDR3 length equals 14 residues. Losses at the gene ends were 2 bases for V and 2 bases for J; bases not matched to a gene: 3. Germline V gene lookup returns CDR1 KGHSH and CDR2 LQKENI. The CDR3 loop is CASSPETGTYEQYF. The DNA for the CDR3 is TGTGCCAGCTCACCAGAGACAGGGACCTACGAGCAGTACTTC.

There are many counts of this clonotype. V gene TRBV27 combines with J gene TRBJ2-5; TRBD2 matches at 10 bases. CDR1 is MNHEY, CDR2 SMNVEV, per germline (reference sequence). The CDR3 extends over 18 amino acids. V was clipped by 5 bases and J by 1 base; unmatched bases: 13. CDR3 DNA sequence: TGTGCCAGCAGTCCGCAGGGGGCTAGCGGGAGTATCCAAGAGACCCAGTACTTC. Translated: CASSPQGASGSIQETQYF.

This clonotype was seen ten or more times. Here the CDR3 reads CAWSKGQGARLHF. The CDR3 nucleotides read TGTGCCTGGAGTAAGGGACAGGGGGCTAGATTGCATTTT. The rearrangement links TRBV30 to TRBJ1-5; the match to TRBD1 covers 12 bases. J lost 15 bases, V lost 2 bases, and 8 bases had no gene match. CDR3 length: 13 amino acids. Germline-derived CDR1 and CDR2 are GTSNPN and SVGIG (reference sequence).

This clonotype was observed a single time. Written as DNA, the CDR3 is TGTGCCAGCAGGAATAGCGGGGGCGCTTACGAGCAGTACTTC. Encoded protein: CASRNSGGAYEQYF. The chain carries TRBV12-3 or TRBV12-4 and TRBJ2-7; TRBD2 aligns across 9 bases. With 6 bases clipped from V and 4 bases from J, the junction kept 7 bases outside the gene matches. This CDR3 spans 14 amino acids.

This clonotype occurred many times. The chain employs TRBV18 and TRBJ2-5; no definite D call. Germline-derived CDR1 and CDR2 are KGHSH and LQKENI. V lost 0 bases and J 3 bases, leaving 8 bases between the germline ends. The CDR3 runs to 14 residues. The CDR3 protein is CASSPPNIEETQYF. The CDR3, as DNA: TGTGCCAGCTCACCACCGAATATTGAAGAGACCCAGTACTTC.

This clonotype has ten or more counts. V gene TRBV10-3 combines with J gene TRBJ1-5; D is unclear. Trimming took off 2 bases at V and 4 bases at J, with 12 bases between the two ends. The V gene's germline CDR1 is ENHRY and CDR2 SYGVKD. There are 15 residues in the CDR3. The CDR3 DNA sequence: TGTGCCATCAGTGAGCGGCCAGAGGTTAATCAGCCCCAGCATTTT. Its translation: CAISERPEVNQPQHF.

This clonotype was seen many times. V gene TRBV7-9 combines with J gene TRBJ2-2; the D is unclear. This CDR3 is 13 amino acids long. Trimming stripped 4 bases from V and 4 bases from J, with 7 bases between. Germline assignment: CDR1 SEHNR and CDR2 FQNEAQ (reference sequence). The CDR3 spells CASSSPLTGELFF. The CDR3 DNA sequence: TGTGCCAGCAGCTCCCCTCTCACCGGGGAGCTGTTTTTT.

This clonotype was seen ten or more times. The V gene is TRBV19, the J gene TRBJ1-5; D might be TRBD1 (6 bases). This CDR3 is built from 12 residues. The germline CDR1 and CDR2 sequences are LNHDA and SQIVND (reference sequence). V was trimmed by 3 bases and J by 7 bases, leaving 7 bases between them. The CDR3 protein is CASSIRGQPQHF. The CDR3 DNA reads as TGTGCCAGTAGTATCAGGGGCCAGCCCCAGCATTTT.

This clonotype was seen ten or more times. The rearrangement links TRBV6-5 to TRBJ1-1; D remains unclear. This CDR3 region has 14 residues. Germline V CDR1 and CDR2: MNHEY, SVGAGI. Trimming shortened V by 7 bases and J by 1 base, and 13 bases separated the two germline ends. CDR3 amino acids: CASIRARENTEAFF. In nucleotides, the CDR3 is TGTGCCAGCATACGGGCTAGGGAGAACACTGAAGCTTTCTTT.

This clonotype was counted at least ten times. The chain uses TRBV5-5 and TRBJ2-7, with D unclear. Germline V gene sequence: CDR1 SGHKS, CDR2 YYEKEE (reference sequence). With 1 base removed from V and 7 bases from J, the gap between germline ends came to 15 bases. This CDR3 is built from 14 residues. CDR3 sequence reads: CASSLMGSLGEQYF. The DNA of the CDR3 is TGTGCCAGCAGCTTGATGGGTTCCCTGGGGGAGCAGTACTTC.

The table lists this clonotype with a few counts. V and J are TRBV27 and TRBJ1-2; D is undetermined. Trimming pared 1 base from V and 0 bases from J, leaving 6 bases between. Germline CDR1 is MNHEY and CDR2 is SMNVEV (reference sequence). The length of the CDR3 is 14 residues. The CDR3 sequence: CASSLWEPNYGYTF. The CDR3 nucleotides read TGTGCCAGCAGTTTATGGGAGCCTAACTATGGCTACACCTTC.

This clonotype was observed at least ten times. The chain combines TRBV15 with TRBJ1-6; perhaps TRBD1 as D (5 bases). Trimming took off 1 base at V and 9 bases at J, with 19 bases between the two ends. CDR1 LNHNV and CDR2 YYDKDF come from the germline V gene (reference sequence). CDR3 length equals 17 residues. CDR3 protein: CATSRVPPSGGGSPLHF. The CDR3 DNA follows: TGTGCCACCAGCAGAGTTCCCCCCTCGGGCGGGGGTTCACCCCTCCACTTT.

This clonotype was observed a handful of times. The genes are TRBV5-1 and TRBJ2-2; weak D call: TRBD1 (6 bases). The germline V and J ends were trimmed by 2 bases and 1 base, with 9 bases remaining between them. Germline V gene data show CDR1 as SGHRS and CDR2 as YFSETQ. The CDR3 is made up of 15 amino acids. In DNA, the CDR3 is TGCGCCAGCAGCTTCGGGACAATGAACACCGGGGAGCTGTTTTTT. Its translation is CASSFGTMNTGELFF.

In this sample, this clonotype turned up many times. V gene TRBV29-1 combines with J gene TRBJ1-5; TRBD1 matches at 7 bases. The CDR3 extends over 14 amino acids. Germline loops: CDR1 SQVTM, CDR2 ANQGSEA. Trimming removed 4 bases from V and 5 bases from J; junction bases left unmatched: 8. The CDR3 loop reads CSVGGTGVDQPQHF. CDR3 in DNA: TGCAGCGTTGGGGGAACAGGGGTTGATCAGCCCCAGCATTTT. The whole variable domain, remainder taken from reference TRBV29-1 and TRBJ1-5, is SAVISQKPSRDICQRGTSLTIQCQVDSQVTMMFWYRQQPGQSLTLIATANQGSEATYESGFVIDKFPISRPNLTFSTLTVSNMSPEDSSIYLCSVGGTGVDQPQHFGDGTRLSIL.

This clonotype has at least ten counts. V is TRBV7-8 and J is TRBJ2-5; D possibly uses TRBD1 or TRBD2 (5 bases each). The CDR3 is 17 residues long. CDR1 SGHVS and CDR2 FQNEAQ come from the germline V gene. Deletions cut 2 bases from V and 5 bases from J, with 21 bases between. CDR3 sequence (DNA): TGTGCCAGCAGCTTAATCGGTCCGGGGCTCCAGGGTGAGACCCAGTACTTC. Translated, it gives CASSLIGPGLQGETQYF. Complete variable domain (other parts from reference TRBV7-8 and TRBJ2-5): GAGVSQSPRYKVAKRGQDVALRCDPISGHVSLFWYQQALGQGPEFLTYFQNEAQLDKSGLPSDRFFAERPEGSVSTLKIQRTQQEDSAVYLCASSLIGPGLQGETQYFGPGTRLLVL.

This clonotype was recorded at least ten times. The chain combines TRBV3-1 with TRBJ1-2; tentatively, D is TRBD1 (5 bases). Germline-derived CDR1 and CDR2 are LGHDT and YNNKEL (reference sequence). The V end lost 5 bases, the J end lost 2 bases, and 9 bases lay between the germline ends. This CDR3 region has 13 residues. CDR3 in DNA: TGTGCCAGCAGCGGCCGGGACAACTATGGCTACACCTTC. Protein: CASSGRDNYGYTF.

The rearrangement joins TRBV12-3 or TRBV12-4 to TRBJ2-5; 12 nucleotides line up with TRBD2. Germline trimming cut 4 bases from V and 6 bases from J; bases unmatched to any gene: 6. This CDR3 region has 15 residues. CDR3 bases: TGTGCCAGCAGTTCTAGCGGGGGGGCCTCGAAGACCCAGTACTTC. Translated, it gives CASSSSGGASKTQYF.

Many counts were recorded for this clonotype. The CDR3 loop reads CATSDYSTRGFNYGYTF. DNA for the CDR3: TGTGCCACCAGCGACTACTCCACACGTGGGTTTAACTATGGCTACACCTTC. The V and J genes are TRBV15 and TRBJ1-2, with D unclear. This CDR3 comprises 17 residues. CDR1 LNHNV and CDR2 YYDKDF come from the germline V gene (reference sequence). V dropped 5 bases and J dropped 1 base, with 20 bases sitting between them.

This clonotype was seen many times. V gene TRBV12-5 combines with J gene TRBJ1-1, with a tentative D call TRBD1 (6 bases). Germline CDR1 LGHNT, CDR2 FRNRAP. The CDR3 is 16 residues long. The V end lost 0 bases, the J end lost 8 bases, and 19 bases lay between the germline ends. DNA of the CDR3: TGTGCTAGTGGTTTGGTAACAGGGACACCAGCGACCGAAGCTTTCTTT. Its translation: CASGLVTGTPATEAFF.

In this sample, this clonotype turned up many times. V gene TRBV6-5 combines with J gene TRBJ1-1, with TRBD1 matching over 7 bases. Germline CDR1 reads MNHEY; CDR2 reads SVGAGI. The junction had 6 bases not matched to a gene; V was cut back by 7 bases and J by 1 base. The CDR3 runs to 14 residues. The CDR3 bases are TGTGCCAGCAAAAATAGGGGGCAGAACACTGAAGCTTTCTTT. As protein: CASKNRGQNTEAFF.